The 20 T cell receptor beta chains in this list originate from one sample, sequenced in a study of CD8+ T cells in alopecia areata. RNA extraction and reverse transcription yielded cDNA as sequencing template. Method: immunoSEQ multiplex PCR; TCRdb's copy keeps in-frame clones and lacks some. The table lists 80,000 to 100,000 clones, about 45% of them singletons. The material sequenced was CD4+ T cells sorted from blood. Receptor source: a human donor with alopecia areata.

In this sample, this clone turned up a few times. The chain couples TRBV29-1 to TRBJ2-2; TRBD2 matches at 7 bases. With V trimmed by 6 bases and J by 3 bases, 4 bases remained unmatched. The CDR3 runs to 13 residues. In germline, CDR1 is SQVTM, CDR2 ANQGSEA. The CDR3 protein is CSVGGADTGELFF. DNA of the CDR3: TGCAGCGTGGGAGGGGCTGACACCGGGGAGCTGTTTTTT.

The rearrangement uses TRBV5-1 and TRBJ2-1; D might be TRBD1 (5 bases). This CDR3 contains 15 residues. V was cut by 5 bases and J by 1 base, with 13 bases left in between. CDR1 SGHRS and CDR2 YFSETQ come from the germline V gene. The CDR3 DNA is TGCGCCAGCAGTAGGGGTGAACCTTCCTACAATGAGCAGTTCTTC. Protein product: CASSRGEPSYNEQFF.

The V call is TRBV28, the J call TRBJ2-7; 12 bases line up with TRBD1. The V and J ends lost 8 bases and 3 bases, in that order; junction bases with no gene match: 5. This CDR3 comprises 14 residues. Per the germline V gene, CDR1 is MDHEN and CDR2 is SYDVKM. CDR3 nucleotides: TGTGCCAGCCGGGGGACAGGGGGCTTCTACGAGCAGTACTTC. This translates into CASRGTGGFYEQYF.

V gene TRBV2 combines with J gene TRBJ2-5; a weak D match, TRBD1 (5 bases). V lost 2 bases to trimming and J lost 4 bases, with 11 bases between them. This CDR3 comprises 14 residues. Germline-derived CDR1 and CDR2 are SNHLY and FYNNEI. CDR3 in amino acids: CASSESRQSETQYF. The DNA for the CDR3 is TGTGCCAGCAGTGAATCCAGACAGTCAGAGACCCAGTACTTC. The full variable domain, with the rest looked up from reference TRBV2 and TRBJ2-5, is EPEVTQTPSHQVTQMGQEVILRCVPISNHLYFYWYRQILGQKVEFLVSFYNNEISEKSEIFDDQFSVERPDGSNFTLKIRSTKLEDSAMYFCASSESRQSETQYFGPGTRLLVL.

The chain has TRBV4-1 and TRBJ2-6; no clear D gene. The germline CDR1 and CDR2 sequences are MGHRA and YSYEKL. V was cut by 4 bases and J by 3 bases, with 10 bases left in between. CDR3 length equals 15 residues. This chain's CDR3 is CASSPQGLGANVLTF. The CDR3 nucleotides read TGCGCCAGCAGCCCCCAAGGGCTTGGGGCCAACGTCCTGACTTTC.

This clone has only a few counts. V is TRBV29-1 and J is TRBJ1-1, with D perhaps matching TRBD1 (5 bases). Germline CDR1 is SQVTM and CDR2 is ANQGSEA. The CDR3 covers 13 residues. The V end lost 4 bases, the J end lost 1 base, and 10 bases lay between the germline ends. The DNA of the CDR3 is TGCAGCGTTGGGGTAGGGACGAACACTGAAGCTTTCTTT. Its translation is CSVGVGTNTEAFF.

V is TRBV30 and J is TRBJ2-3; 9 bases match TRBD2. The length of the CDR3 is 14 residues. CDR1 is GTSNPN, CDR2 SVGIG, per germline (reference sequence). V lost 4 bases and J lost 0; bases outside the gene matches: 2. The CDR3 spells CAWTSGTSTDTQYF. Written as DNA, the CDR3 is TGTGCCTGGACTAGCGGGACTAGCACAGATACGCAGTATTTT.

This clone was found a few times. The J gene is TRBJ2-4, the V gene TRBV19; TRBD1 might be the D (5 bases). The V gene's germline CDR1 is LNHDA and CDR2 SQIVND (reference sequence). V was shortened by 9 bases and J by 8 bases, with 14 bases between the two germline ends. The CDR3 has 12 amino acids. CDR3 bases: TGTGCCAGCTCAGACAGTGTGTACATTCAGTACTTC. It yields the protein CASSDSVYIQYF.

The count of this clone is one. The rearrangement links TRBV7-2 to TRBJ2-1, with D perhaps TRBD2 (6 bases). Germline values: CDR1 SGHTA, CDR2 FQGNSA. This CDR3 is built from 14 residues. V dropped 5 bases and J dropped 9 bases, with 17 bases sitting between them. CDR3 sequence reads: CASSPSWGEGEQFF. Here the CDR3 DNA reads TGTGCCAGCAGCCCTAGCTGGGGGGAAGGTGAGCAGTTCTTC.

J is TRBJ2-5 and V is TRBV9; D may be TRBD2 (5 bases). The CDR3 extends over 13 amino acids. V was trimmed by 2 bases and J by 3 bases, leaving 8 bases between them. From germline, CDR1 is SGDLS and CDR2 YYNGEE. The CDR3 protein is CASSVGLEETQYF. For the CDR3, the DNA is TGTGCCAGCAGCGTCGGACTGGAAGAGACCCAGTACTTC.

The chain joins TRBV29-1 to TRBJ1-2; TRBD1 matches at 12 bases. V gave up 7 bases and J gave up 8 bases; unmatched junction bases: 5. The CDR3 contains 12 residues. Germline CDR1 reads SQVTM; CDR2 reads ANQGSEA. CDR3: CSGGQGAVGYTF. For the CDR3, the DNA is TGCAGCGGGGGACAGGGGGCTGTAGGCTACACCTTC. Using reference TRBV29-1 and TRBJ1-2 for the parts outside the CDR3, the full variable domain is SAVISQKPSRDICQRGTSLTIQCQVDSQVTMMFWYRQQPGQSLTLIATANQGSEATYESGFVIDKFPISRPNLTFSTLTVSNMSPEDSSIYLCSGGQGAVGYTFGSGTRLTVV.

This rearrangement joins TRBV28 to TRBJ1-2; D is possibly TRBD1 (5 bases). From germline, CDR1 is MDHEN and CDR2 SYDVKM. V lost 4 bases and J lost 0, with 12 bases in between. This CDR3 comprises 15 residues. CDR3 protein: CASSSQGWANYGYTF. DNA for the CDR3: TGTGCCAGCAGTTCCCAGGGTTGGGCTAACTATGGCTACACCTTC.

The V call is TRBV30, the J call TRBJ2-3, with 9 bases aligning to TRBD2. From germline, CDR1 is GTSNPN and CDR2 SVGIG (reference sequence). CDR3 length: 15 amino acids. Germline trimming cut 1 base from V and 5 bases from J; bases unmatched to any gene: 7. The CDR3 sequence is CAWSGLAGVGDTQYF. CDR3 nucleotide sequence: TGTGCCTGGAGTGGGTTAGCGGGAGTTGGAGATACGCAGTATTTT.

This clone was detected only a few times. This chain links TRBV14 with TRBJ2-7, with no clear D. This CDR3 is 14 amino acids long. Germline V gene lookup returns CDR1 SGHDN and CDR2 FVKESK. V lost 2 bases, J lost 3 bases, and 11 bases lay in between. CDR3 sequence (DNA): TGTGCCAGCAGCCAAAACCCCCTGTACTACGAGCAGTACTTC. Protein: CASSQNPLYYEQYF.

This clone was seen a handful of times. The CDR3 nucleotides read TGTGCCACCAGCAGAGGACCGGGGCAGGGAGTGAATGAGCAGTTCTTC. It yields the protein CATSRGPGQGVNEQFF. The rearrangement links TRBV15 to TRBJ2-1; D possibly matches TRBD1 or TRBD2 (5 bases each). The V and J ends lost 1 base and 7 bases respectively, with 17 bases between them. Germline V lookup: CDR1 LNHNV, CDR2 YYDKDF (reference sequence). The CDR3 has 16 amino acids.

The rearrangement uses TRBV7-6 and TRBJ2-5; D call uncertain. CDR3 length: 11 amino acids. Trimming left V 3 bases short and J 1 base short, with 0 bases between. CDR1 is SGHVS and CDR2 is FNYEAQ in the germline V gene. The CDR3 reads CASSFQETQYF. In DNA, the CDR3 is TGTGCCAGCAGCTTCCAAGAGACCCAGTACTTC.

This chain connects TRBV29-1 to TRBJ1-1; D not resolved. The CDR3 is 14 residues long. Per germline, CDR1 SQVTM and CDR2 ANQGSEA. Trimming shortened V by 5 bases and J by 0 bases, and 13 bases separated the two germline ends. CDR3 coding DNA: TGCAGCGTTCGGCGGACCGCAATGAACACTGAAGCTTTCTTT. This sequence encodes CSVRRTAMNTEAFF.

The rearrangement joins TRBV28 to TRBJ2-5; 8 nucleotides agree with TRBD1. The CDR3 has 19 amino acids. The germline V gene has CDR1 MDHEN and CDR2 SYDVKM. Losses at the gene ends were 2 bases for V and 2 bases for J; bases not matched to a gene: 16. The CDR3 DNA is TGTGCCAGCAGTTTAATCGGCCACACAGGGGGGACGGCGCAAGAGACCCAGTACTTC. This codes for CASSLIGHTGGTAQETQYF.

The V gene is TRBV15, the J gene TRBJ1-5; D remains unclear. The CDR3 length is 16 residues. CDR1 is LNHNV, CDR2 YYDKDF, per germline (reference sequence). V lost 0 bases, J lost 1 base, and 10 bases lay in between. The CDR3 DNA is TGTGCCACCAGCAGAGATCTCATGGACAGCAATCAGCCCCAGCATTTT. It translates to CATSRDLMDSNQPQHF.

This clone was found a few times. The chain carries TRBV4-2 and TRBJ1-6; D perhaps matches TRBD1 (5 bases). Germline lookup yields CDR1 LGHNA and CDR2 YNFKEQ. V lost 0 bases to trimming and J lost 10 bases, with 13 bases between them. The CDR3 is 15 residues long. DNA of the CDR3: TGTGCCAGCAGCCAAGATGCCAGGGCGGGGTCACCCCTCCACTTT. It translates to CASSQDARAGSPLHF.